The T cell receptor (beta chain) under discussion was sequenced for a study of blood T cell repertoires in COVID-19. The germline V gene encodes CDR1 LNHDA and CDR2 SQIVND (reference sequence). The J segment lost 7 bases and the V segment lost 2 bases, leaving 3 bases of the junction unmatched. The CDR3 length is 14 residues. Participants were aged about 18 to 100 years from around 26 US areas. Libraries were prepared by immunoSEQ multiplex PCR; TCRdb keeps only in-frame clonotypes and omits some of them. The sample gives hundreds of thousands of clones, 75% to 90% of which show up once; over 2% is in the top ten.

This chain uses TRBV19 with TRBJ2-1; 9 nucleotides align to TRBD2. This clonotype was obtained from a woman aged 18-29 years who had recovered from COVID-19. Input material: PBMCs or T cells enriched from blood (not recorded which). CDR3 residues: CASSIPSGENEQFF. The CDR3, as DNA: TGTGCCAGTAGTATACCTAGCGGGGAAAATGAGCAGTTCTTC.